Listed below are T cell receptor beta chains from one sample, sequenced in a study of cytomegalovirus exposure and HLA in healthy donors. Libraries were prepared by immunoSEQ multiplex PCR; TCRdb keeps only in-frame clonotypes and omits some of them. The sample records approximately 160,000 clones, more than 80% being singletons. The sample taken for sequencing was PBMCs. The receptors derive from a woman aged 18-29 years in good health and CMV-seronegative. The conserved cysteine and the conserved F or W are not part of the CDR3 here. The D gene is left open where the match is weak.

V gene	D gene	CDR3 protein
TRBV4-1	.	ASSQDWGQGETQY
TRBV18	.	ASSPSYSGNTIY
TRBV7-2	TRBD1	ASSLQGALSDTQY
TRBV11-2	.	ASSSDTLTTGELF
TRBV7-8	TRBD1	ASSRGTANSPLH
TRBV27	.	ASSGSTFSYEQY
TRBV5-1	TRBD1	ASTHEGGSYGYT
TRBV7-9	.	ASKQDYYEQY
TRBV7-3	.	ASSLQGGEQY
TRBV6-6	.	ASSYSRTYNYGYT
TRBV14	.	ASSQVLASGELF
TRBV2	.	ASSDFWDGSYEQY
TRBV27	.	ASGDSYTGELF
TRBV6-1	.	ASSEGEGVLAKNIQY
TRBV19	.	ASSLDRNTEAF
TRBV4-1	TRBD1	ASSQVGQENYGYT
TRBV4-1	.	ASSQEGGRGEQF